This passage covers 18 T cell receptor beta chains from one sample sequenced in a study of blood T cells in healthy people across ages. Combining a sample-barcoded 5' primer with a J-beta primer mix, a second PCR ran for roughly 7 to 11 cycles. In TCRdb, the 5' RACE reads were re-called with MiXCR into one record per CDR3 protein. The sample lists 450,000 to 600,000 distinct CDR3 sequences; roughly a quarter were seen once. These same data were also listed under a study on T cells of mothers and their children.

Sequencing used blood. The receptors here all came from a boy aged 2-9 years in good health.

CDR3 coding DNA: TGCAGCGTTGAACTAGCGGGATCTTACAATGAGCAGTTCTTC. This translates into CSVELAGSYNEQFF. This chain joins TRBV29-1 and TRBJ2-1, with TRBD2 matching over 9 bases. V lost 2 bases and J lost 4; bases outside the gene matches: 3. Germline V gene lookup returns CDR1 SQVTM and CDR2 ANQGSEA. The CDR3 loop spans 14 amino acids.

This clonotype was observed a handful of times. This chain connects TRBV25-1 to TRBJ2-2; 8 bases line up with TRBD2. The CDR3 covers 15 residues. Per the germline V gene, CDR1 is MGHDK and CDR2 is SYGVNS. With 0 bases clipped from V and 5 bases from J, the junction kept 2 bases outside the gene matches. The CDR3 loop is CASSEYGGGTGELFF. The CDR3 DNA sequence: TGTGCCAGCAGTGAATACGGGGGGGGTACCGGGGAGCTGTTTTTT.

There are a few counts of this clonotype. This CDR3 reads CASSVGIDDTDTQYF. DNA of the CDR3: TGTGCCAGCAGCGTAGGTATAGATGATACAGATACGCAGTATTTT. The rearrangement joins TRBV9 to TRBJ2-3, with D uncertain. V lost 0 bases and J lost 3, with 11 bases in between. The CDR3 length is 15 residues. Germline loops: CDR1 SGDLS, CDR2 YYNGEE. Variable domain in full (rest from reference TRBV9 and TRBJ2-3): DSGVTQTPKHLITATGQRVTLRCSPRSGDLSVYWYQQSLDQGLQFLIQYYNGEERAKGNILERFSAQQFPDLHSELNLSSLELGDSALYFCASSVGIDDTDTQYFGPGTRLTVL.

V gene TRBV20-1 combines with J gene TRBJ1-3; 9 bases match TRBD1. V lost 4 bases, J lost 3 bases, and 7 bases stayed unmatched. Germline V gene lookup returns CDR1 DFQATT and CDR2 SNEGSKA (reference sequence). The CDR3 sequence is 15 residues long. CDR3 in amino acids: CSAIKDRGGGNTIYF. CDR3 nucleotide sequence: TGCAGTGCTATCAAGGACAGGGGAGGTGGAAACACCATATATTTT.

The CDR3: CASSFLPAPKTNGYTF. CDR3 nucleotides: TGTGCCAGCAGCTTCTTACCGGCACCGAAAACGAATGGCTACACCTTC. The rearrangement links TRBV7-9 to TRBJ1-2; D remains unclear. This CDR3 contains 16 residues. Germline V CDR1 and CDR2: SEHNR, FQNEAQ (reference sequence). V gave up 3 bases and J gave up 6 bases, with 20 bases separating them.

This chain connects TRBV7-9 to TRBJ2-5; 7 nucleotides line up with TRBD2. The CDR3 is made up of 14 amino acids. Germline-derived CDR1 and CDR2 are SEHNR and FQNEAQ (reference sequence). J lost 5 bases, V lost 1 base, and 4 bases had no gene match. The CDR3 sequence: CASSLGLAVETQYF. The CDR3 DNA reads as TGTGCCAGCAGCTTAGGACTAGCCGTGGAGACCCAGTACTTC. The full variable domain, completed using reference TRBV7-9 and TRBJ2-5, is DTGVSQNPRHKITKRGQNVTFRCDPISEHNRLYWYRQTLGQGPEFLTYFQNEAQLEKSRLLSDRFSAERPKGSFSTLEIQRTEQGDSAMYLCASSLGLAVETQYFGPGTRLLVL.

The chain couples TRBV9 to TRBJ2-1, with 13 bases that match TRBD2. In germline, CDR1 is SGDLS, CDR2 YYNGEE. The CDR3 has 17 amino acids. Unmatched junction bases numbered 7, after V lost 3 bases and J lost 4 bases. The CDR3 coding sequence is TGTGCCAGCAGCGAAGGACTAGCGGGAGCCTCATACAATGAGCAGTTCTTC. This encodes CASSEGLAGASYNEQFF.

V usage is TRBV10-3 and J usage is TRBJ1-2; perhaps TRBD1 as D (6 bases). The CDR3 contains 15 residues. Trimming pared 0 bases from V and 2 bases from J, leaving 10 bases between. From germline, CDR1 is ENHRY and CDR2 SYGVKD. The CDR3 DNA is TGTGCCATCAGTGAGTCCGGAGGACAGAACTATGGCTACACCTTC. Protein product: CAISESGGQNYGYTF.

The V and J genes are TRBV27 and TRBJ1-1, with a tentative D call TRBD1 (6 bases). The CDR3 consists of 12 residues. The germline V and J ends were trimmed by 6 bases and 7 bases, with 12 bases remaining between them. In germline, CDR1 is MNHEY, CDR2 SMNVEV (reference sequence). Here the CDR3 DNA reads TGTGCCAGCAGACGGAGCAGGGGTGAAGCTTTCTTT. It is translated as CASRRSRGEAFF.

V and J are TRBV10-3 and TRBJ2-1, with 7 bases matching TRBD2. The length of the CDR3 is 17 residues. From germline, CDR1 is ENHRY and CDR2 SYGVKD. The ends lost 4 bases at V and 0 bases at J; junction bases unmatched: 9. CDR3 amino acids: CAISGGRGGPSYNEQFF. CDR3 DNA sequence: TGTGCCATCAGTGGAGGACGCGGGGGTCCCTCCTACAATGAGCAGTTCTTC.

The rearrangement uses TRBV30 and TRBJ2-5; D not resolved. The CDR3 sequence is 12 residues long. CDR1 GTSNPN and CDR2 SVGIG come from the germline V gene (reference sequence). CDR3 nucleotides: TGTGCTATGAGCGTGGGCCAAGAGACCCAGTACTTC. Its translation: CAMSVGQETQYF.

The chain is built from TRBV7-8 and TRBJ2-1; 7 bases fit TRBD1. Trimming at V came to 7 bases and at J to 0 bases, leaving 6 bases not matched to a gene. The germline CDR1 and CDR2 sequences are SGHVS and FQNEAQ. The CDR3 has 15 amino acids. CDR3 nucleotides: TGTGCCAGCAACCCCAGACAGGGCTCCTACAATGAGCAGTTCTTC. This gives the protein CASNPRQGSYNEQFF.

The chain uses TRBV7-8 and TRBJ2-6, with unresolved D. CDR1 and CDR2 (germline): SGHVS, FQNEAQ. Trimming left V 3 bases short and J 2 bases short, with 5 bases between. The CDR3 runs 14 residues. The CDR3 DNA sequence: TGTGCCAGCAGCTTGAATACTGGGGCCAACGTCCTGACTTTC. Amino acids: CASSLNTGANVLTF.

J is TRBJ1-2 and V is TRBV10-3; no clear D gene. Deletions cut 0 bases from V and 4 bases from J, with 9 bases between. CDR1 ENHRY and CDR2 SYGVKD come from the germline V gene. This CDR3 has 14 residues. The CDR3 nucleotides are TGTGCCATCAGTGAGTCCTCCAGCGGCTATGGCTACACCTTC. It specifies CAISESSSGYGYTF.

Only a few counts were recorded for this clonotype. Here the CDR3 reads CASSPYRVDGEQYF. The CDR3 bases are TGTGCCAGCAGTCCGTACAGGGTTGACGGCGAGCAGTACTTC. This chain links TRBV21-1 with TRBJ2-5; the table's D gene call, TRBD1, was not cross checked with the DNA. The DNA end favors TRBJ2-7, so the J call may be wrong. TRBV21-1 constitutes a pseudogene. The CDR3 has 14 residues.

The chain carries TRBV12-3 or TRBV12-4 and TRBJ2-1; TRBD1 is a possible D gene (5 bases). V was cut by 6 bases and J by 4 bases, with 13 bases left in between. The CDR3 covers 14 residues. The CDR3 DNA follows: TGTGCCAGCAGCCCCCCGGACAAGTACAATGAGCAGTTCTTC. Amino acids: CASSPPDKYNEQFF.

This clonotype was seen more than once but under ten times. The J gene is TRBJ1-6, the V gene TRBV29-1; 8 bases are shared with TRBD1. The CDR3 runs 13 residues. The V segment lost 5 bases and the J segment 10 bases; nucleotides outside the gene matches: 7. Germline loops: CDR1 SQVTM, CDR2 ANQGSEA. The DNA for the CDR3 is TGCAGCGTTTCCGGGACAGGAGCCTCACCCCTCCACTTT. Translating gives CSVSGTGASPLHF.

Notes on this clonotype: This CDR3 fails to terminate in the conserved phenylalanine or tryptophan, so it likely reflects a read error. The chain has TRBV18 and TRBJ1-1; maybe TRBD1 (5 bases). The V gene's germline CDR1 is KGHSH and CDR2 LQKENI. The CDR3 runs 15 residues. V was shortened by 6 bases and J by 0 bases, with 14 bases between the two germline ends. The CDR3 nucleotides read TGTGCCAGCTCCCGGGACCGACAGATGAACACTGAAGCTTTCTTA. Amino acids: CASSRDRQMNTEAFL.